The 18 T cell receptor beta chains below come from one sample, sequenced in a study of T cell responses to AZD1222 COVID-19 vaccine. Profiled with immunoSEQ multiplex PCR; TCRdb holds only in-frame clones, not every one. This sample has 150,000 or so clones, with approximately 84% found just once. Sequenced here: peripheral blood, sampled on day 0 of AZD1222 vaccination. The receptors were sampled from an adult in good health.

The chain carries TRBV12-3 or TRBV12-4 and TRBJ2-2; D is uncertain. V was cut by 2 bases and J by 4 bases, with 5 bases left in between. The length of the CDR3 is 13 residues. The CDR3 region is CASSLMSTGELFF. CDR3 nucleotides: TGTGCCAGCAGTTTAATGAGCACCGGGGAGCTGTTTTTT.

The chain has TRBV7-2 and TRBJ1-2, with 9 bases matching TRBD1. The germline gives CDR1 SGHTA, CDR2 FQGNSA. This CDR3 is built from 13 residues. The trim removed 3 bases at V and 14 bases at J, leaving 10 bases unmatched. The CDR3 sequence is CASSFLDRGARTF. The CDR3, as DNA: TGTGCCAGCAGCTTCTTGGACAGGGGAGCTAGGACCTTC.

V is TRBV15 and J is TRBJ1-5; D not resolved. Trimming cost V 0 bases and J 0 bases, with 9 bases left between them. The CDR3 has 16 amino acids. The germline CDR1 and CDR2 sequences are LNHNV and YYDKDF (reference sequence). CDR3: CATSRDSLYSNQPQHF. DNA for the CDR3: TGTGCCACCAGCAGAGATTCCCTGTATAGCAATCAGCCCCAGCATTTT.

The chain joins TRBV5-1 to TRBJ2-7, with D possibly matching TRBD2 (5 bases). From germline, CDR1 is SGHRS and CDR2 YFSETQ. The CDR3 is 14 residues long. Between the trimmed V and J ends, which lost 1 base and 4 bases, there was a span of 12 bases. This CDR3 reads CASSLSFGEYEQYF. The CDR3 nucleotides read TGCGCCAGCAGCTTGAGCTTCGGGGAATACGAGCAGTACTTC. Complete variable domain (other parts from reference TRBV5-1 and TRBJ2-7): KAGVTQTPRYLIKTRGQQVTLSCSPISGHRSVSWYQQTPGQGLQFLFEYFSETQRNKGNFPGRFSGRQFSNSRSEMNVSTLELGDSALYLCASSLSFGEYEQYFGPGTRLTVT.

The J gene is TRBJ1-3, the V gene TRBV10-1; a weak D match, TRBD1 (6 bases). The CDR3 extends over 15 amino acids. The germline V and J ends were trimmed by 4 bases and 2 bases, with 12 bases remaining between them. The germline gives CDR1 WNHNN, CDR2 SYGVQD (reference sequence). The CDR3 sequence: CASSADSRPGNTIYF. CDR3 in DNA: TGCGCCAGCAGTGCGGACAGTAGACCTGGAAACACCATATATTTT.

V and J are TRBV5-1 and TRBJ2-2, with D uncertain. V lost 4 bases and J lost 6, with 7 bases in between. This CDR3 is built from 12 residues. Germline lookup yields CDR1 SGHRS and CDR2 YFSETQ. The CDR3 protein is CASSQDAGELFF. The CDR3 bases are TGCGCCAGCAGCCAGGACGCCGGGGAGCTGTTTTTT.

The chain has TRBV3-1 (or the pseudogene TRBV3-2) and TRBJ2-7; TRBD1 or TRBD2 may be the D gene (6 bases each). From germline, CDR1 is LGHDT and CDR2 YNNKEL (reference sequence). The CDR3 loop spans 15 amino acids. Trimming removed 2 bases from V and 0 bases from J, with 11 bases in between. The DNA of the CDR3 is TGTGCCAGCAGCCAAAACGAGGGGGGCTCCTACGAGCAGTACTTC. Translated, it gives CASSQNEGGSYEQYF.

The chain combines TRBV5-6 with TRBJ2-7; TRBD1 aligns across 7 bases. This CDR3 is built from 13 residues. The V and J ends lost 4 bases and 1 base, in that order; junction bases with no gene match: 2. Germline V lookup: CDR1 SGHDT, CDR2 YYEEEE. CDR3 residues: CASSVGQSYEQYF. The CDR3 DNA is TGTGCCAGCAGCGTGGGACAGTCCTACGAGCAGTACTTC. Full variable domain (remainder filled in from reference TRBV5-6 and TRBJ2-7): DAGVTQSPTHLIKTRGQQVTLRCSPKSGHDTVSWYQQALGQGPQFIFQYYEEEERQRGNFPDRFSGHQFPNYSSELNVNALLLGDSALYLCASSVGQSYEQYFGPGTRLTVT.

The rearrangement links TRBV28 to TRBJ2-4; 7 bases line up with TRBD1. Per germline, CDR1 MDHEN and CDR2 SYDVKM. The CDR3 totals 15 residues. Trimming took 5 bases from V and 5 from J; bases not matched to a gene: 9. For the CDR3, the DNA is TGTGCCAGCAGTGCTGGGACAGTCCGGCAAAACATTCAGTACTTC. It yields the protein CASSAGTVRQNIQYF.

The chain joins TRBV6-5 to TRBJ2-1, with TRBD2 identical over 11 bases. The V gene's germline CDR1 is MNHEY and CDR2 SVGAGI. V lost 4 bases to trimming and J lost 0 bases; unmatched junction nucleotides: 2. The length of the CDR3 is 16 residues. The CDR3 loop reads CASSFLAGGSYNEQFF. CDR3 nucleotide sequence: TGTGCCAGCAGTTTTCTAGCGGGGGGCTCCTACAATGAGCAGTTCTTC.

The rearrangement links TRBV7-2 to TRBJ1-2; 7 nucleotides align to TRBD1. The germline V gene has CDR1 SGHTA and CDR2 FQGNSA. The V segment lost 7 bases and the J segment 4 bases; nucleotides outside the gene matches: 6. CDR3 size: 13 residues. As DNA, the CDR3 is TGTGCCAGCAAACAGGGGCTGAGCTATGGCTACACCTTC. Its protein product is CASKQGLSYGYTF.

This chain uses TRBV10-3 with TRBJ1-2; a possible D gene is TRBD1 (5 bases). This CDR3 is 14 amino acids long. Germline V gene lookup returns CDR1 ENHRY and CDR2 SYGVKD. Deletions cut 3 bases from V and 4 bases from J, with 12 bases between. In DNA form, the CDR3 reads TGTGCCATCAGTGAAGGGGCGGCGGGCTATGGCTACACCTTC. As protein: CAISEGAAGYGYTF.

J is TRBJ2-2 and V is TRBV10-1, with D hard to call. CDR1 and CDR2 (germline): WNHNN, SYGVQD (reference sequence). Trimming removed 1 base from V and 5 bases from J, with 5 bases in between. The CDR3 is 13 residues long. The CDR3 nucleotides are TGCGCCAGCAGTGAGTTTCTGACCGGGGAGCTGTTTTTT. This translates into CASSEFLTGELFF.

This chain links TRBV7-8 with TRBJ1-3; D is perhaps TRBD1 (6 bases). CDR3 length: 18 amino acids. Germline loops: CDR1 SGHVS, CDR2 FQNEAQ. The ends were cut back, 0 bases at V and 0 bases at J, with 15 bases in the middle. The CDR3 spells CASSLARTESYSGNTIYF. CDR3 DNA sequence: TGTGCCAGCAGCTTAGCCCGGACAGAGTCTTACTCTGGAAACACCATATATTTT.

This chain connects TRBV27 to TRBJ2-7; a weak D match, TRBD2 (6 bases). Trimming took off 7 bases at V and 1 base at J, with 14 bases between the two ends. CDR1 is MNHEY and CDR2 is SMNVEV in the germline V gene (reference sequence). CDR3 size: 14 residues. The CDR3 protein is CASTPGRGSYEQYF. The CDR3 region has the DNA TGTGCCAGCACCCCTGGGCGGGGATCCTACGAGCAGTACTTC.

The sample holds one count of this clone. The chain uses TRBV9 and TRBJ1-3; D unclear. Germline V gene data show CDR1 as SGDLS and CDR2 as YYNGEE. The V and J ends lost 3 bases and 3 bases respectively, with 10 bases between them. There are 14 residues in the CDR3. CDR3 nucleotides: TGTGCCAGCAGCGGACTCCCTCTTGGAAACACCATATATTTT. It codes for CASSGLPLGNTIYF.

V gene TRBV2 combines with J gene TRBJ1-1; 7 bases are shared with TRBD1. CDR3 size: 11 residues. The ends lost 7 bases at V and 11 bases at J; junction bases unmatched: 7. CDR1 and CDR2 (germline): SNHLY, FYNNEI. The CDR3 is CASIQTGTAFF. CDR3 sequence (DNA): TGTGCCAGCATTCAGACAGGGACCGCTTTCTTT.

This clone was counted once. This chain joins TRBV5-1 and TRBJ1-2, with D unresolved. Germline CDR1 and CDR2: SGHRS and YFSETQ. With 4 bases removed from V and 4 bases from J, the gap between germline ends came to 14 bases. The CDR3 is made up of 14 amino acids. CDR3 amino acids: CASSLESTIYGYTF. CDR3 in DNA: TGCGCCAGCAGCCTGGAATCAACTATCTATGGCTACACCTTC.